Below are 18 T cell receptor beta chains sequenced from a single sample in a study of blood T cells in healthy people across ages. The second PCR ran about 6 to 12 cycles with a sample-barcoded 5' primer and J-beta primers. TCRdb redid the calling of the 5' RACE reads with MiXCR, one entry per CDR3 protein. The sample comprises about 650,000 distinct CDR3 sequences, about 51% of which are singletons, and around an eighth rests with the top ten. Sequenced material: blood. These receptors were obtained from a woman aged 80 or over in good health.

There are many counts of this clonotype. The V gene is TRBV2, the J gene TRBJ1-5; D possibly corresponds to TRBD1 (5 bases). V dropped 6 bases and J dropped 7 bases, with 13 bases sitting between them. This CDR3 contains 13 residues. Germline V gene data show CDR1 as SNHLY and CDR2 as FYNNEI. The CDR3, as DNA: TGTGCCAGCAGGGGCGACAGACCACAGCCCCAGCATTTT. Translating gives CASRGDRPQPQHF.

This clonotype was seen repeatedly, ten times or more. The chain employs TRBV27 and TRBJ2-7; 7 bases are shared with TRBD1. Germline CDR1 MNHEY, CDR2 SMNVEV (reference sequence). CDR3 length: 14 residues. The ends lost 3 bases at V and 1 base at J; junction bases unmatched: 3. This CDR3 is CASSLWGQSYEQYF. CDR3 bases: TGTGCCAGCAGTTTGTGGGGACAGTCCTACGAGCAGTACTTC.

A remark on this clonotype: A much bigger clone sits one base away, suggesting this may be a read error. The V call is TRBV24-1, the J call TRBJ2-7; D assignment may be TRBD1 or TRBD2 (5 bases each). V was shortened by 3 bases and J by 5 bases, with 16 bases between the two germline ends. The CDR3 totals 15 residues. Looked up from germline, CDR1 is KGHDR and CDR2 is SFDVKD. The CDR3 sequence is CATSDPGTETDEQYF. CDR3 sequence (DNA): TGTGCCACCAGTGATCCCGGGACGGAGACCGACGAGCAGTACTTC.

The chain carries TRBV4-3 and TRBJ2-6; D may match TRBD1 or TRBD2 (6 bases each). Germline V gene sequence: CDR1 LGHNA, CDR2 YSLEER. The CDR3 loop spans 16 amino acids. The ends were cut back, 0 bases at V and 2 bases at J, with 8 bases in the middle. CDR3 region: CASSQDRGAGANVLTF. In DNA form, the CDR3 reads TGCGCCAGCAGCCAAGATAGGGGGGCTGGGGCCAACGTCCTGACTTTC.

The chain is built from TRBV3-1 and TRBJ1-2; D might be TRBD1 (5 bases). Trimming cost V 0 bases and J 2 bases, with 7 bases left between them. There are 14 residues in the CDR3. CDR1 and CDR2 (germline): LGHDT, YNNKEL (reference sequence). DNA of the CDR3: TGTGCCAGCAGCCAAGACGGGGGGAACTATGGCTACACCTTC. Residues: CASSQDGGNYGYTF.

The chain links TRBV7-9 to TRBJ2-7; D is perhaps TRBD1 (5 bases). Germline-derived CDR1 and CDR2 are SEHNR and FQNEAQ (reference sequence). Trimming took off 5 bases at V and 4 bases at J, with 15 bases between the two ends. The length of the CDR3 is 14 residues. The CDR3 sequence is CASSNDSWVYEQYF. In nucleotides, the CDR3 is TGTGCCAGCAGCAACGACAGTTGGGTTTACGAGCAGTACTTC. Complete variable domain (other parts from reference TRBV7-9 and TRBJ2-7): DTGVSQNPRHKITKRGQNVTFRCDPISEHNRLYWYRQTLGQGPEFLTYFQNEAQLEKSRLLSDRFSAERPKGSFSTLEIQRTEQGDSAMYLCASSNDSWVYEQYFGPGTRLTVT.

V usage is TRBV4-1 and J usage is TRBJ2-3, with D unresolved. The CDR3 consists of 17 residues. V was pared by 3 bases and J by 6 bases, with 22 bases between. From germline, CDR1 is MGHRA and CDR2 YSYEKL. For the CDR3, the DNA is TGCGCCAGCAGCCACCTAGGTCGGGCCCGGCCCCTGGATACGCAGTATTTT. Translated, it gives CASSHLGRARPLDTQYF.

This clonotype has at least ten counts. This sequence joins TRBV28 and TRBJ2-7; 10 nucleotides match TRBD1. There are 14 residues in the CDR3. Germline V CDR1 and CDR2: MDHEN, SYDVKM. V dropped 3 bases and J dropped 5; count of bases not matched to a gene: 4. The DNA for the CDR3 is TGTGCCAGCAGTTTGACAGGGGGCAAAAACGAGCAGTACTTC. It is translated as CASSLTGGKNEQYF.

For this clonotype: A much larger clone lies one base from this, so it may be a read error. The J gene is TRBJ2-1, the V gene TRBV7-9, with 7 positions matching TRBD2. From germline, CDR1 is SEHNR and CDR2 FQNEAQ (reference sequence). The CDR3 runs to 14 residues. With 5 bases clipped from V and 7 bases from J, the junction kept 8 bases outside the gene matches. The CDR3 protein is CASSRTSRTNEQFF. The CDR3 DNA reads as TGTGCCAGCAGCCGGACTAGTCGGACAAATGAGCAGTTCTTC.

This clonotype was seen more than once but under ten times. The chain combines TRBV18 with TRBJ2-3; D possibly corresponds to TRBD1 (5 bases). V dropped 0 bases and J dropped 9 bases, with 7 bases sitting between them. This CDR3 spans 12 amino acids. Per the germline V gene, CDR1 is KGHSH and CDR2 is LQKENI. Here the CDR3 reads CASSPPAGTQYF. CDR3 bases: TGTGCCAGCTCACCACCGGCAGGGACGCAGTATTTT.

Of note for this clonotype: Relative to the germline gene, one junction end is altered; a read error may explain this. The rearrangement joins TRBV7-2 to TRBJ1-5; D is perhaps TRBD1 (5 bases). The CDR3 runs to 15 residues. The germline V gene encodes CDR1 SGHTA and CDR2 FQGNSA. CDR3 bases: TGTGCCAGCAGCTTAGACAGCCGGACAAATCAGCCCAAGCATTTT. Translating it yields CASSLDSRTNQPKHF. The full variable domain, its missing parts supplied by reference TRBV7-2 and TRBJ1-5, is GAGVSQSPSNKVTEKGKDVELRCDPISGHTALYWYRQSLGQGLEFLIYFQGNSAPDKSGLPSDRFSAERTGGSVSTLTIQRTQQEDSAVYLCASSLDSRTNQPKHFGDGTRLSIL.

The sample holds many counts of this clonotype. The V call is TRBV29-1, the J call TRBJ1-6; 7 bases match TRBD1. This CDR3 has 14 residues. CDR1 is SQVTM, CDR2 ANQGSEA, per germline. V shed 6 bases, J shed 7 bases, and the junction held 9 bases outside the gene matches. The CDR3 loop is CSVRTGTVNSPLHF. CDR3 DNA: TGCAGCGTCCGAACCGGGACAGTCAATTCACCCCTCCACTTT.

This clonotype showed up just a few times. This sequence joins TRBV27 and TRBJ1-4; D is unclear. Germline values: CDR1 MNHEY, CDR2 SMNVEV (reference sequence). The CDR3 is 15 amino acids. V shed 3 bases and J shed 0 bases, with 8 bases lying between them. DNA for the CDR3: TGTGCCAGCAGTTTTGTTGCGACAACTAATGAAAAACTGTTTTTT. Its protein is CASSFVATTNEKLFF.

This clonotype was seen repeatedly, ten times or more. This sequence joins TRBV7-2 and TRBJ2-3; D unclear. Trimming cost V 3 bases and J 0 bases, with 10 bases left between them. CDR1 SGHTA and CDR2 FQGNSA come from the germline V gene. The CDR3 is 15 amino acids. The CDR3 spells CASSLAAVSTDTQYF. The CDR3 DNA follows: TGTGCCAGCAGCTTGGCGGCGGTGAGCACAGATACGCAGTATTTT.

The chain combines TRBV5-1 with TRBJ1-1; D may be TRBD1 (6 bases). This CDR3 has 11 amino acids. V lost 4 bases and J lost 5, with 6 bases in between. Germline values: CDR1 SGHRS, CDR2 YFSETQ. The CDR3 DNA sequence: TGCGCCAGCAGCGGACAGACTGAAGCTTTCTTT. Protein sequence: CASSGQTEAFF.

As for this clonotype: This could be a read error, since a much larger clone is one nucleotide away. The chain has TRBV24-1 and TRBJ2-1, with a weak D call TRBD2 (6 bases). The CDR3 spans 15 residues. The V gene's germline CDR1 is KGHDR and CDR2 SFDVKD. In DNA form, the CDR3 reads TGTGTCACCGCGGGGACGGGCGTCTTTTACAATGAGCAGTTCTTC. Its protein is CVTAGTGVFYNEQFF.

The chain carries TRBV20-1 and TRBJ1-1, with TRBD1 as a possible D gene (5 bases). CDR1 is DFQATT, CDR2 SNEGSKA, per germline (reference sequence). CDR3 length equals 12 residues. CDR3 residues: CNVQTAGPLAFF. CDR3 DNA sequence: TGCAATGTCCAGACAGCCGGTCCGTTAGCTTTCTTT.

This clonotype was observed a few times. This rearrangement joins TRBV10-3 to TRBJ2-2; the D gene is possibly TRBD1 (5 bases). Germline CDR1 ENHRY, CDR2 SYGVKD. The CDR3 is made up of 16 amino acids. Between the trimmed V and J ends, which lost 6 bases and 1 base, there was a span of 15 bases. The CDR3 nucleotides read TGTGCCATCAGCTTTAGGGGCAATAAGAACACCGGGGAGCTGTTTTTT. Its protein product is CAISFRGNKNTGELFF.